This TCR beta chain is from a study of CD8 T cells in ankylosing spondylitis. This clonotype was counted ten times or more. Per germline, CDR1 SEHNR and CDR2 FQNEAQ (reference sequence). The length of the CDR3 is 14 residues. V lost 2 bases, J lost 11 bases, and 13 bases lay in between. MiXCR, run by TCRdb on the 5' RACE reads, gives a single entry per CDR3 protein. The sample yields just under 95,000 distinct CDR3 sequences, 7.5% to 9% seen once. The chain carries TRBV7-9 and TRBJ1-6, with a possible D match to TRBD1 (5 bases). The sequence was obtained from a male donor with ankylosing spondylitis or in good health (not recorded which). Sequenced: blood, either unsorted or a sorted T cell fraction (not recorded which). This CDR3 reads CASSLSQGTPPLHF. CDR3 DNA: TGTGCCAGCAGCTTATCTCAGGGTACCCCACCCCTCCACTTT.